This T cell receptor beta chain was found in a study of blood T cell repertoires in COVID-19. Recruitment covered about 25 US areas and drew participants whose ages spanned roughly 18 to 89 years. Donors of Cohort 3 who recovered were those that had two negative PCRs, clearance, or symptom resolution. TCRdb's copy holds only in-frame clones and misses some; the assay was immunoSEQ multiplex PCR. The table lists some 320,000 clones, roughly nine tenths of them singletons. CDR1 and CDR2 (germline): LNHDA, SQIVND (reference sequence). The CDR3 runs 18 residues. With 3 bases clipped from V and 4 bases from J, the junction kept 13 bases outside the gene matches.

The rearrangement uses TRBV19 and TRBJ2-3, with 10 bases matching TRBD2. The source is a man aged 60 to 75 who had recovered from COVID-19. The sequencing input was PBMCs or T cells enriched from blood (not recorded which). The CDR3 spells CASSILRAGGPGPDTQYF. The DNA of the CDR3 is TGTGCCAGTAGTATCCTTAGAGCGGGAGGGCCCGGGCCAGATACGCAGTATTTT.